These 7 T cell receptor beta chains originate from one sample sequenced in a study of blood T cell repertoires in COVID-19. Profiled with immunoSEQ multiplex PCR; TCRdb holds only in-frame clones, not every one. The sample holds around 180,000 clones, approximately 83% seen once. Sequencing was done on a sample of peripheral blood. The source is a human donor with active or convalescent COVID-19. The donor label of this sample is uncertain.

The chain couples TRBV19 to TRBJ1-1; D is possibly TRBD1 (6 bases). Germline V gene data show CDR1 as LNHDA and CDR2 as SQIVND (reference sequence). V was pared by 7 bases and J by 5 bases, with 17 bases between. The CDR3 sequence is 14 residues long. CDR3 coding DNA: TGTGCCAGTATCCTAGGCAGGGGCTGGACTGAAGCTTTCTTT. It is translated as CASILGRGWTEAFF.

This clone has a single count. The chain carries TRBV7-2 and TRBJ1-1; 7 nucleotides agree with TRBD1. V dropped 5 bases and J dropped 2; count of bases not matched to a gene: 14. Germline V gene data show CDR1 as SGHTA and CDR2 as FQGNSA. The CDR3 is 17 amino acids. Here the CDR3 DNA reads TGTGCCAGCAGCGACGGCCTACCCGGGACAGATAACACTGAAGCTTTCTTT. Translating gives CASSDGLPGTDNTEAFF.

The CDR3 DNA reads TGTGCCAGCAGCTTCCCCCCAGGGCGCGGGAGTGCCGAGCAGTACTTC. It encodes CASSFPPGRGSAEQYF. The chain combines TRBV5-4 with TRBJ2-7; 7 bases align to TRBD2. Germline V lookup: CDR1 SGHNT, CDR2 YYREEE (reference sequence). There are 16 residues in the CDR3. Unmatched junction bases numbered 14, after V lost 2 bases and J lost 6 bases.

This rearrangement joins TRBV7-9 to TRBJ2-3, with unresolved D. With 7 bases removed from V and 5 bases from J, the gap between germline ends came to 10 bases. Germline assignment: CDR1 SEHNR and CDR2 FQNEAQ (reference sequence). The CDR3 length is 12 residues. The CDR3 protein is CASTRPQDTQYF. In DNA form, the CDR3 reads TGTGCCAGCACCAGGCCTCAAGATACGCAGTATTTT.

The gene calls are TRBV7-9 and TRBJ2-7, with a tentative D call TRBD1 (5 bases). Between the trimmed V and J ends, which lost 5 bases and 12 bases, there was a span of 17 bases. This CDR3 contains 12 residues. The germline gives CDR1 SEHNR, CDR2 FQNEAQ (reference sequence). The DNA for the CDR3 is TGTGCCAGCAGCCCGACCCGCGTAGGGGCGTACTTC. Encoded protein: CASSPTRVGAYF.

As DNA, the CDR3 is TGCGCCAGCAGCTTGGCCCAAGGGGTATCTGGCACTGAAGCTTTCTTT. It is translated as CASSLAQGVSGTEAFF. The chain joins TRBV5-1 to TRBJ1-1; perhaps TRBD1 as D (5 bases). There are 16 residues in the CDR3. The germline V gene encodes CDR1 SGHRS and CDR2 YFSETQ. V was pared by 0 bases and J by 4 bases, with 16 bases between.

This rearrangement joins TRBV12-5 to TRBJ2-1; D is perhaps TRBD2 (6 bases). V was shortened by 4 bases and J by 3 bases, with 13 bases between the two germline ends. The CDR3 consists of 15 residues. Germline-derived CDR1 and CDR2 are LGHNT and FRNRAP. CDR3 DNA sequence: TGTGCTAGTGGTTACGGGGGTCAGGGCTACAATGAGCAGTTCTTC. Its protein product is CASGYGGQGYNEQFF. The full variable domain, rest sourced from reference TRBV12-5 and TRBJ2-1, is DARVTQTPRHKVTEMGQEVTMRCQPILGHNTVFWYRQTMMQGLELLAYFRNRAPLDDSGMPKDRFSAEMPDATLATLKIQPSEPRDSAVYFCASGYGGQGYNEQFFGPGTRLTVL.